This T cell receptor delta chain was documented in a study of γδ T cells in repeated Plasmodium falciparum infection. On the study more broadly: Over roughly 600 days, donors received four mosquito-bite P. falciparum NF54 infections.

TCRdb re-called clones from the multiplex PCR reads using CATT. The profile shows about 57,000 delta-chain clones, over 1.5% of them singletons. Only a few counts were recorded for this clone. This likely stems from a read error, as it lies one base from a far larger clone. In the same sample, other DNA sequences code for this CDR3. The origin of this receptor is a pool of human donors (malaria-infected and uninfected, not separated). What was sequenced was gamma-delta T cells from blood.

CDR3: CAFGGSSPLGDTGSACLRIATYTDKLIF. The CDR3, as DNA: TGTGCCTTCGGTGGTTCCTCCCCGCTGGGGGATACGGGGAGCGCATGTTTACGGATAGCTACGTACACCGATAAACTCATCTTT. The chain recombines TRDV3 with TRDJ1; 12 positions match TRDD3. Matching the DNA to germline supplied the J gene, which TCRdb does not give. Trimming removed 3 bases from V and 0 bases from J; junction bases left unmatched: 44. This CDR3 contains 28 residues. Germline V gene lookup returns CDR1 TVYSNPD and CDR2 GDNSRS (reference sequence).